These 14 T cell receptor beta chains originate from one sample sequenced in a study of cytomegalovirus exposure and HLA in healthy donors. PCR amplification relied on 60 Vbeta primers (plus 13 Jbeta primers). This table comes from immunoSEQ multiplex PCR, and its TCRdb copy is limited to in-frame clones, with some not included. This table has under 250,000 clones, around 77% appearing once. Source material: PBMCs. These receptors came from a woman in her 30s in good health and CMV-seronegative.

Notes on this clone: Other nucleotide sequences in the sample specify the same CDR3. The gene calls are TRBV11-2 and TRBJ2-2, with a tentative D call TRBD2 (6 bases). Germline loops: CDR1 SGHAT, CDR2 FQNNGV. The CDR3 has 13 residues. V gave up 3 bases and J gave up 4 bases, with 6 bases separating them. The CDR3 DNA is TGTGCCAGCAGCTTGGGGGGCACCGGGGAGCTGTTTTTT. Translated: CASSLGGTGELFF.

J is TRBJ2-7 and V is TRBV2; D not certain. This CDR3 has 13 residues. Trimming cost V 4 bases and J 1 base, with 8 bases left between them. Germline loops: CDR1 SNHLY, CDR2 FYNNEI. The CDR3 nucleotides read TGTGCCAGCAGTGGAGGTAGTTCCTACGAGCAGTACTTC. It is translated as CASSGGSSYEQYF.

V gene TRBV6-1 combines with J gene TRBJ2-7; D is perhaps TRBD2 (5 bases). Germline V gene sequence: CDR1 MNHNS, CDR2 SASEGT. The CDR3 is 14 residues long. Trimming removed 3 bases from V and 1 base from J, with 10 bases in between. CDR3 bases: TGTGCCAGCAGTGACAGCGGAAGTTCCTACGAGCAGTACTTC. It codes for CASSDSGSSYEQYF.

J is TRBJ2-1 and V is TRBV6-4, with TRBD1 identical over 8 bases. This CDR3 is 16 amino acids long. Germline-derived CDR1 and CDR2 are MRHNA and SNTAGT. V lost 0 bases to trimming and J lost 6 bases; unmatched junction nucleotides: 7. CDR3 nucleotides: TGTGCCAGCAGTGACTCTCCCCAGGGGGCTGTCAATGAGCAGTTCTTC. The encoded protein is CASSDSPQGAVNEQFF.

V usage is TRBV5-1 and J usage is TRBJ2-2; 7 bases match TRBD1. After removal of 5 bases from V and 1 base from J, the junction contained 5 bases not matched to a gene. Germline V gene data show CDR1 as SGHRS and CDR2 as YFSETQ. There are 15 residues in the CDR3. CDR3 residues: CASSWGTENTGELFF. CDR3 coding DNA: TGCGCCAGCAGTTGGGGGACAGAGAACACCGGGGAGCTGTTTTTT.

The V call is TRBV5-1, the J call TRBJ1-1; D uncertain. This CDR3 has 15 residues. The germline CDR1 and CDR2 sequences are SGHRS and YFSETQ. Trimming shortened V by 1 base and J by 4 bases, and 14 bases separated the two germline ends. The CDR3 sequence is CASSLFESGSTEAFF. The CDR3 bases are TGCGCCAGCAGCTTGTTTGAGTCGGGGTCCACTGAAGCTTTCTTT. Filled out from reference TRBV5-1 and TRBJ1-1, the complete variable domain reads KAGVTQTPRYLIKTRGQQVTLSCSPISGHRSVSWYQQTPGQGLQFLFEYFSETQRNKGNFPGRFSGRQFSNSRSEMNVSTLELGDSALYLCASSLFESGSTEAFFGQGTRLTVV.

Concerning this clone: One end of the junction does not line up with germline, which may come from a read error. The gene calls are TRBV7-9 and TRBJ1-2; D unresolved. CDR3 length equals 16 residues. Germline CDR1 reads SEHNR; CDR2 reads FQNEAQ (reference sequence). CDR3 loop: CASSLDSAGANYGYPF. The DNA for the CDR3 is TGTGCCAGCAGCTTAGATTCGGCCGGAGCCAACTATGGCTACCCCTTC.

This clone has a single count. This chain uses TRBV5-8 with TRBJ2-4, with 12 bases lining up with TRBD2. V trimming: 0 bases; J trimming: 8 bases; junction bases outside the gene matches: 9. Germline CDR1 reads SGHTS; CDR2 reads YDEGEE. The CDR3 has 17 amino acids. For the CDR3, the DNA is TGTGCCAGCAGCTTGGTACCTAGCGGGAGGGGGATATACATTCAGTACTTC. It encodes CASSLVPSGRGIYIQYF. The complete variable domain, with remaining parts taken from reference TRBV5-8 and TRBJ2-4, reads EAGVTQSPTHLIKTRGQQATLRCSPISGHTSVYWYQQALGLGLQFLLWYDEGEERNRGNFPPRFSGRQFPNYSSELNVNALELEDSALYLCASSLVPSGRGIYIQYFGAGTRLSVL.

V usage is TRBV7-9 and J usage is TRBJ1-1; D remains unclear. V lost 1 base, J lost 1 base, and 13 bases lay in between. Germline V gene sequence: CDR1 SEHNR, CDR2 FQNEAQ (reference sequence). This CDR3 spans 16 amino acids. The CDR3 sequence: CASSLGDWYRNTEAFF. The CDR3 coding sequence is TGTGCCAGCAGCTTAGGCGATTGGTACAGGAACACTGAAGCTTTCTTT.

The chain joins TRBV7-8 to TRBJ2-2; the D gene is possibly TRBD1 (5 bases). V lost 4 bases, J lost 4 bases, and 16 bases lay in between. Germline CDR1 SGHVS, CDR2 FQNEAQ. This CDR3 contains 16 residues. The CDR3: CASSSTLTDLTGELFF. CDR3 coding DNA: TGTGCCAGCAGCTCCACATTGACAGACCTCACCGGGGAGCTGTTTTTT.

The CDR3 DNA follows: TGTGCCAGCAGCTTGGGACAGTACAATGAGCAGTTCTTC. Amino acids: CASSLGQYNEQFF. V usage is TRBV5-6 and J usage is TRBJ2-1; a weak D match, TRBD1 (5 bases). The CDR3 length is 13 residues. In germline, CDR1 is SGHDT, CDR2 YYEEEE. V was clipped by 0 bases and J by 4 bases, with 5 bases between them.

The rearrangement uses TRBV5-6 and TRBJ2-3, with a tentative D call TRBD2 (5 bases). Trimming took 1 base from V and 6 from J, leaving 15 bases between them. The V gene's germline CDR1 is SGHDT and CDR2 YYEEEE. This CDR3 has 15 amino acids. This chain's CDR3 is CASSLTGSGRDTQYF. The CDR3 nucleotides are TGTGCCAGCAGCTTGACGGGGAGCGGTCGGGATACGCAGTATTTT. Full variable domain (missing parts from reference TRBV5-6 and TRBJ2-3): DAGVTQSPTHLIKTRGQQVTLRCSPKSGHDTVSWYQQALGQGPQFIFQYYEEEERQRGNFPDRFSGHQFPNYSSELNVNALLLGDSALYLCASSLTGSGRDTQYFGPGTRLTVL.

The gene calls are TRBV27 and TRBJ2-7; 9 bases match TRBD2. After removal of 3 bases from V and 0 bases from J, the junction contained 3 bases not matched to a gene. CDR1 is MNHEY, CDR2 SMNVEV, per germline (reference sequence). The CDR3 extends over 15 amino acids. CDR3 region: CASSFLAGPSYEQYF. As DNA, the CDR3 is TGTGCCAGCAGTTTCCTAGCGGGGCCCTCCTACGAGCAGTACTTC.

The chain links TRBV5-1 to TRBJ2-2; TRBD2 matches 7 bases. The CDR3 loop spans 14 amino acids. The V gene's germline CDR1 is SGHRS and CDR2 YFSETQ. V was pared by 4 bases and J by 6 bases, with 6 bases of the junction left unmatched. In DNA form, the CDR3 reads TGCGCCAGCAGCATAAGACTAGCCCCCGGGGAGCTGTTTTTT. It codes for CASSIRLAPGELFF.